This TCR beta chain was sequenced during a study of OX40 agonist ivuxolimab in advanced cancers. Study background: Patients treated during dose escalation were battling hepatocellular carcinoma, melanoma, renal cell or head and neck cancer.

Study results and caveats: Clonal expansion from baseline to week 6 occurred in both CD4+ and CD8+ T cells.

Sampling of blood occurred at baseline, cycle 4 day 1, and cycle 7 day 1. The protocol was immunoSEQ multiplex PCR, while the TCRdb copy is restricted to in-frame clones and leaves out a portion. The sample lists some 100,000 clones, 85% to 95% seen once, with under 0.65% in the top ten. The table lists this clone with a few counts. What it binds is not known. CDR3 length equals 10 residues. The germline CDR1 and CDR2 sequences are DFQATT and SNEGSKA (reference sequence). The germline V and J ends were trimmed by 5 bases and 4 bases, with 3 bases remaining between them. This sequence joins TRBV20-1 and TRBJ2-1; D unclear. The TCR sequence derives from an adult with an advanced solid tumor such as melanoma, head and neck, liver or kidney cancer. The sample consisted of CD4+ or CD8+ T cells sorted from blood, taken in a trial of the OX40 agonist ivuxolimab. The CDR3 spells CSAHYNEQFF. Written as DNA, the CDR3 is TGCAGTGCTCATTACAATGAGCAGTTCTTC.